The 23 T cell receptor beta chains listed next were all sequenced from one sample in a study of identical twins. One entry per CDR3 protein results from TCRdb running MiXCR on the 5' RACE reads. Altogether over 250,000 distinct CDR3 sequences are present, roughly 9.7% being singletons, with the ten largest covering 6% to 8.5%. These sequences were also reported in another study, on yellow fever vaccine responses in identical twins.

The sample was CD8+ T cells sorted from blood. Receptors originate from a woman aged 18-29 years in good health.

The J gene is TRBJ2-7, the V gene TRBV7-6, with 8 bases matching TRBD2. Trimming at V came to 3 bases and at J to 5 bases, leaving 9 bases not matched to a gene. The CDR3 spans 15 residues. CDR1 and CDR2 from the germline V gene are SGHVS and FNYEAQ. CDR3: CASSFSVLAVHEQYF. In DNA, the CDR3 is TGTGCCAGCAGCTTCTCCGTACTAGCGGTCCACGAGCAGTACTTC. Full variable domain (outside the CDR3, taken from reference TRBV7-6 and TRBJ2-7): GAGVSQSPRYKVTKRGQDVALRCDPISGHVSLYWYRQALGQGPEFLTYFNYEAQQDKSGLPNDRFSAERPEGSISTLTIQRTEQRDSAMYRCASSFSVLAVHEQYFGPGTRLTVT.

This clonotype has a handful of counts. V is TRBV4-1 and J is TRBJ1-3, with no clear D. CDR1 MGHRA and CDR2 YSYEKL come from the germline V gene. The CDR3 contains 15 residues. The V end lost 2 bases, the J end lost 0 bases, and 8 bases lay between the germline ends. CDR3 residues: CASSQIRLSGNTIYF. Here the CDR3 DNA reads TGCGCCAGCAGCCAAATACGGCTCTCTGGAAACACCATATATTTT.

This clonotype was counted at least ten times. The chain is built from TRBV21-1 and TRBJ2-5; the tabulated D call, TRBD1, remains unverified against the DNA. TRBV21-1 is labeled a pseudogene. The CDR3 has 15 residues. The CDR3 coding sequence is TGTGCCAGCAGCAAAAACCCGGGACACCCAGAGACCCAGTACTTC. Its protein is CASSKNPGHPETQYF.

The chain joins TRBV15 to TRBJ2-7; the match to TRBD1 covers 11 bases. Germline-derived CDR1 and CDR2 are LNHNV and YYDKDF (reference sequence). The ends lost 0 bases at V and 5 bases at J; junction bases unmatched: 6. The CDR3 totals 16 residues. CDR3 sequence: CATSRDRGTGGNEQYF. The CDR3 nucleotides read TGTGCCACCAGCAGAGATCGGGGGACAGGGGGTAACGAGCAGTACTTC.

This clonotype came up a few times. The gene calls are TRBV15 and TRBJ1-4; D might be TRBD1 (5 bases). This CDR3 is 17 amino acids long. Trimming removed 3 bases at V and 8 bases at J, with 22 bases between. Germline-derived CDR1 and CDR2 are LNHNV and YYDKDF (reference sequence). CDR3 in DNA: TGTGCCACCAGCAGCCCCCGTAGAGGGGTATCGGACGAAAAACTGTTTTTT. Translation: CATSSPRRGVSDEKLFF.

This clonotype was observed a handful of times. The CDR3 sequence is CASSFTSGTYNEQFF. In nucleotides, the CDR3 is TGTGCCAGCAGTTTCACTAGCGGTACGTACAATGAGCAGTTCTTC. The V gene is TRBV6-2 or TRBV6-3, the J gene TRBJ2-1; 8 nucleotides agree with TRBD2. CDR1 is MNHEY and CDR2 is SVGEGT in the germline V gene. The CDR3 consists of 15 residues. V lost 4 bases, J lost 4 bases, and 6 bases stayed unmatched.

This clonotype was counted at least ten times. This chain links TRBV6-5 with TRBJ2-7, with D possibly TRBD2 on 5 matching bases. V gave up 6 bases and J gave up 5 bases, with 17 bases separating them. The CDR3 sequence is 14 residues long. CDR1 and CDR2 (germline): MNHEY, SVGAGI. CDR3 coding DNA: TGTGCCAGCAGCTACGGCCTTTCCGGGGACGAGCAGTACTTC. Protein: CASSYGLSGDEQYF.

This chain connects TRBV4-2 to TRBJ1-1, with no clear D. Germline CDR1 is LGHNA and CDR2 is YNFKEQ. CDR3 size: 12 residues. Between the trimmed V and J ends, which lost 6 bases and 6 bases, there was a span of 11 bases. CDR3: CASRARHPEAFF. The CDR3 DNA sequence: TGTGCCAGCAGGGCACGGCATCCTGAAGCTTTCTTT.

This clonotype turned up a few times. The CDR3 loop reads CASSRGLSPYEQYF. CDR3 coding DNA: TGTGCCAGCAGTCGAGGCCTTTCCCCCTACGAGCAGTACTTC. The rearrangement joins TRBV27 to TRBJ2-7, with D uncertain. This CDR3 is 14 amino acids long. Trimming cost V 5 bases and J 2 bases, with 13 bases left between them. The germline CDR1 and CDR2 sequences are MNHEY and SMNVEV (reference sequence).

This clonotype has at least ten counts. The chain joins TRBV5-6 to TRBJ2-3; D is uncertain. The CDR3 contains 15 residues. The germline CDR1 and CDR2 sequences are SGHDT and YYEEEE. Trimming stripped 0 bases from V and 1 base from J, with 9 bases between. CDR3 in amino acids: CASSLGVARTDTQYF. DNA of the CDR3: TGTGCCAGCAGCTTGGGGGTTGCTCGCACAGATACGCAGTATTTT.

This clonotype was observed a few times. This CDR3 is CASSIASGYEQYF. The CDR3 DNA reads as TGTGCCAGTAGTATTGCTAGCGGCTACGAGCAGTACTTC. The J gene is TRBJ2-7, the V gene TRBV19, with TRBD2 matching 7 bases. The CDR3 is 13 residues long. Trimming removed 3 bases from V and 3 bases from J; junction bases left unmatched: 2. Germline lookup yields CDR1 LNHDA and CDR2 SQIVND (reference sequence).

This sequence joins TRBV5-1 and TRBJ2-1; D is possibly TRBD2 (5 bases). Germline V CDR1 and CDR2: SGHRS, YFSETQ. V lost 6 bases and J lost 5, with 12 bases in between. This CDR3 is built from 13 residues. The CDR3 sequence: CASMPGMDNEQFF. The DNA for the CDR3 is TGCGCCAGCATGCCCGGGATGGACAATGAGCAGTTCTTC.

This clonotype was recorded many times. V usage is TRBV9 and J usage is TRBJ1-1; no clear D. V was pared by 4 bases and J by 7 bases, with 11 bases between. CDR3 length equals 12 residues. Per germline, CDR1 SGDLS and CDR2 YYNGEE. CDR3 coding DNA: TGTGCCAGCAGCTCGCGTGAGGGTGAAGCTTTCTTT. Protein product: CASSSREGEAFF.

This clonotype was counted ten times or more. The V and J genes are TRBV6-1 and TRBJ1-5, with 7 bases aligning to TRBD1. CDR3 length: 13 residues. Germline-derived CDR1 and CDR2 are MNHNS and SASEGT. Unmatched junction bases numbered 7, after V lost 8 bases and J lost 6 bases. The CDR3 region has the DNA TGTGCCAGCCGTGTTGACAGGGCTCAGCCCCAGCATTTT. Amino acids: CASRVDRAQPQHF.

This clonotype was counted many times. The CDR3: CASSPREGADEQYF. The CDR3 DNA follows: TGCGCCAGCAGCCCGCGGGAAGGGGCCGACGAGCAGTACTTC. This chain connects TRBV5-1 to TRBJ2-7; possible D gene TRBD2, 6 bases. The CDR3 is 14 amino acids. CDR1 SGHRS and CDR2 YFSETQ come from the germline V gene. Trimming cost V 4 bases and J 5 bases, with 16 bases left between them.

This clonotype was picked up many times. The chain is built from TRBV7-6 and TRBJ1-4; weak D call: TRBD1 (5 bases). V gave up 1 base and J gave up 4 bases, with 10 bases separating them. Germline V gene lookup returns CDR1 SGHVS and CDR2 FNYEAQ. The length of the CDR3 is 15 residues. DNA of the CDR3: TGTGCCAGCAGCTTAGGAGGGGTCGATAATGAAAAACTGTTTTTT. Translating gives CASSLGGVDNEKLFF.

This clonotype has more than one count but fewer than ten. This chain's CDR3 is CASSSDVLRVGTGELFF. The CDR3 nucleotides read TGTGCCAGCAGCTCTGACGTACTCAGGGTGGGCACCGGGGAGCTGTTTTTT. V and J are TRBV28 and TRBJ2-2, with TRBD1 as a possible D gene (5 bases). This CDR3 comprises 17 residues. Trimming shortened V by 6 bases and J by 4 bases, and 21 bases separated the two germline ends. CDR1 and CDR2 from the germline V gene are MDHEN and SYDVKM.

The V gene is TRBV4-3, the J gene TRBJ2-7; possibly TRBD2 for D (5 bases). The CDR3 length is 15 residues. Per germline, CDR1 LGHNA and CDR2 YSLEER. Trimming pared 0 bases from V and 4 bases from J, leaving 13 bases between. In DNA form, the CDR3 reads TGCGCCAGCAGCCAAGAAGGATTGGGCGGGTACGAGCAGTACTTC. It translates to CASSQEGLGGYEQYF.

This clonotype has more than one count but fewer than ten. CDR3 bases: TGTGCCAGCAGCGGAACCGGGCCTACGAGCTCTGGGGCCAACGTCCTGACTTTC. As protein: CASSGTGPTSSGANVLTF. The genes are TRBV9 and TRBJ2-6; D gene ambiguous. Germline V CDR1 and CDR2: SGDLS, YYNGEE. CDR3 length equals 18 residues. V was shortened by 3 bases and J by 0 bases, with 16 bases between the two germline ends. Based on the CDR3 plus reference TRBV9 and TRBJ2-6, the full variable domain is DSGVTQTPKHLITATGQRVTLRCSPRSGDLSVYWYQQSLDQGLQFLIQYYNGEERAKGNILERFSAQQFPDLHSELNLSSLELGDSALYFCASSGTGPTSSGANVLTFGAGSRLTVL.

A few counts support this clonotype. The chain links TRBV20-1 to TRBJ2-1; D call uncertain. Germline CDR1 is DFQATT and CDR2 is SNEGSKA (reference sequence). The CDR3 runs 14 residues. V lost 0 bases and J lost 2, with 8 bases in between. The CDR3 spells CSAREFGAYNEQFF. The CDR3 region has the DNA TGCAGTGCTAGAGAGTTCGGTGCCTACAATGAGCAGTTCTTC.

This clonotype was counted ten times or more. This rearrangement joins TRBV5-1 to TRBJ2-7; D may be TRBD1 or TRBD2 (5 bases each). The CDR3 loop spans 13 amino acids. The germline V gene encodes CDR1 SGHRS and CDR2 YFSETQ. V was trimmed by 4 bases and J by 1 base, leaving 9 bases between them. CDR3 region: CASSGGHSYEQYF. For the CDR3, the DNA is TGCGCCAGCAGCGGAGGACATTCCTACGAGCAGTACTTC. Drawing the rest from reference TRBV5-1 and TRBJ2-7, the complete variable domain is KAGVTQTPRYLIKTRGQQVTLSCSPISGHRSVSWYQQTPGQGLQFLFEYFSETQRNKGNFPGRFSGRQFSNSRSEMNVSTLELGDSALYLCASSGGHSYEQYFGPGTRLTVT.

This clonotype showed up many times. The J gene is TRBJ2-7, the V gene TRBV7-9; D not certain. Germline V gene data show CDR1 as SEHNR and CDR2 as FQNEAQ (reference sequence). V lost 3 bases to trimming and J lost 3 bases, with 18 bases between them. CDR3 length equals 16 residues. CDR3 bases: TGTGCCAGCAGCTTCCCCCCCGAGGAAAAAAACTACGAGCAGTACTTC. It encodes CASSFPPEEKNYEQYF.

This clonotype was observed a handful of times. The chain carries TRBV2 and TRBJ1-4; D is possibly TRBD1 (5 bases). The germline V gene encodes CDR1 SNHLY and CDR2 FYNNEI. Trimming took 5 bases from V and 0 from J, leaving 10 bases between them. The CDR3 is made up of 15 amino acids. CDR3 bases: TGTGCCAGCAGTTTACAGGATGCAACTAATGAAAAACTGTTTTTT. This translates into CASSLQDATNEKLFF.